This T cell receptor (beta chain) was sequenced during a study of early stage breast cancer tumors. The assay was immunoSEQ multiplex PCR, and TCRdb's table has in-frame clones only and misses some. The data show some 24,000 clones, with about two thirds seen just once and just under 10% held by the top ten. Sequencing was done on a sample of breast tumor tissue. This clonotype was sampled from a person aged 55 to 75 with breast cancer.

CDR3 protein: CASSWDRFNEQYF. CDR3 nucleotide sequence: TGTGCCAGCAGCTGGGACAGGTTTAACGAGCAGTACTTC. The V gene is TRBV7-8, the J gene TRBJ2-7, with 8 bases fitting TRBD1. CDR3 length: 13 amino acids. In germline, CDR1 is SGHVS, CDR2 FQNEAQ. V dropped 4 bases and J dropped 5; count of bases not matched to a gene: 4.